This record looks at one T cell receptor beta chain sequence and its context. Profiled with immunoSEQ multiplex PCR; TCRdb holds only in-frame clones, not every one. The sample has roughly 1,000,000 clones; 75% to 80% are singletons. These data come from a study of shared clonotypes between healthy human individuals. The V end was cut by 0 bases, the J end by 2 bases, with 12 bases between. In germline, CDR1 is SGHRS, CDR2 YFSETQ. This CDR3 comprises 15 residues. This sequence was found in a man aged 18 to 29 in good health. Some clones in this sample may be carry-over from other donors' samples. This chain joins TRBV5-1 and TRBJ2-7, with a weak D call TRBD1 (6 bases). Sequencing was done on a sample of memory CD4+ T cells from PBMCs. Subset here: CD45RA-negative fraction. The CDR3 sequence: CASSLARTVAYEQYF. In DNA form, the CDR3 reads TGCGCCAGCAGCTTGGCTAGGACAGTGGCCTACGAGCAGTACTTC.